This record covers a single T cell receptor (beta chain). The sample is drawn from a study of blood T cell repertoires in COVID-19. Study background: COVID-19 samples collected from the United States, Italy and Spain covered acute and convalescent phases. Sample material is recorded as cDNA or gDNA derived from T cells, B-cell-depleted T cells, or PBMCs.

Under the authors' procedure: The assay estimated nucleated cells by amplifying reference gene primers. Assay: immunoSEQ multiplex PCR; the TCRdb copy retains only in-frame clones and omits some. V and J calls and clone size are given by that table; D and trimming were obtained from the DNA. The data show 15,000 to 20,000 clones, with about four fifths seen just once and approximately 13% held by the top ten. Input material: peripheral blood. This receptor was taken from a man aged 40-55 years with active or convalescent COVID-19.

CDR3 protein: CASVGTTDSPLHF. The DNA of the CDR3 is TGTGCCAGCGTTGGGACAACCGATTCACCCCTCCACTTT. V gene TRBV2 combines with J gene TRBJ1-6, with D possibly TRBD1 on 6 matching bases. Germline V gene sequence: CDR1 SNHLY, CDR2 FYNNEI. The CDR3 length is 13 residues. V was shortened by 8 bases and J by 8 bases, with 13 bases between the two germline ends.